Below, one T cell receptor beta chain is given with its context. The data originate from a study of blood T cell repertoires in COVID-19. This CDR3 contains 14 residues. Trimming pared 3 bases from V and 1 base from J, leaving 9 bases between. Germline CDR1 reads KGHSH; CDR2 reads LQKENI. TCRdb's table, derived via immunoSEQ multiplex PCR, lists solely in-frame clones and lacks some. The repertoire holds about 290,000 clones, with about nine tenths as singletons. This receptor was identified in a woman aged 40 to 49 who had recovered from COVID-19. Sequencing input: PBMCs or T cells enriched from blood (not recorded which). The chain links TRBV18 to TRBJ1-2; weak D call: TRBD1 (6 bases). The CDR3 protein is CASSPGTFNYGYTF. For the CDR3, the DNA is TGTGCCAGCTCACCCGGGACATTTAACTATGGCTACACCTTC. The variable domain in full, completed from reference TRBV18 and TRBJ1-2, reads NAGVMQNPRHLVRRRGQEARLRCSPMKGHSHVYWYRQLPEEGLKFMVYLQKENIIDESGMPKERFSAEFPKEGPSILRIQQVVRGDSAAYFCASSPGTFNYGYTFGSGTRLTVV.